The 7 T cell receptor beta chains listed next were all sequenced from one sample in a study of early T cells in non-severe SARS-CoV-2 infection. TCRdb redid the calling of the 5' RACE reads with MiXCR, one entry per CDR3 protein. The sample records about 80,000 distinct CDR3 sequences, 5% being singletons. Here the sequenced sample was whole blood, taken at baseline. All receptors derive from an adult who was a healthcare worker with PCR-confirmed SARS-CoV-2 infection or an uninfected control (not recorded which).

This clonotype was detected many times. This chain uses TRBV24-1 with TRBJ2-1; D is possibly TRBD2 (10 bases). The CDR3 loop spans 16 amino acids. Germline values: CDR1 KGHDR, CDR2 SFDVKD. The V end lost 1 base, the J end lost 10 bases, and 19 bases lay between the germline ends. This CDR3 is CATSDFGTGTSDEQFF. DNA for the CDR3: TGTGCCACCAGTGATTTCGGGACAGGGACTAGCGACGAGCAGTTCTTC.

Many counts were recorded for this clonotype. CDR3 amino acids: CASSSGRPTPYNEQFF. In DNA form, the CDR3 reads TGTGCCAGTAGTAGCGGGAGGCCCACCCCGTACAATGAGCAGTTCTTC. This chain connects TRBV19 to TRBJ2-1; 8 bases fit TRBD2. The junction had 9 bases not matched to a gene; V was cut back by 4 bases and J by 4 bases. Germline CDR1 reads LNHDA; CDR2 reads SQIVND (reference sequence). The CDR3 contains 16 residues.

This clonotype was picked up many times. V gene TRBV5-1 combines with J gene TRBJ1-1, with a tentative D call TRBD1 (5 bases). Germline V gives CDR1 SGHRS, CDR2 YFSETQ. This CDR3 is built from 14 residues. V was trimmed by 3 bases and J by 8 bases, leaving 17 bases between them. The CDR3 nucleotides are TGCGCCAGCAGCTCCGAGCCAGGGCTGGCCGAAGCTTTCTTT. Translating gives CASSSEPGLAEAFF.

This clonotype was found many times. The gene calls are TRBV27 and TRBJ2-1; 14 bases fit TRBD2. Trimming cost V 6 bases and J 8 bases; bases outside gene matches: 12. The CDR3 loop spans 17 amino acids. Germline V CDR1 and CDR2: MNHEY, SMNVEV (reference sequence). CDR3 residues: CASSSGTSGSRDHEQFF. The CDR3 nucleotides read TGTGCCAGCAGCTCGGGGACTAGCGGGAGCAGGGATCATGAGCAGTTCTTC.

The sample holds many counts of this clonotype. The chain joins TRBV11-3 to TRBJ2-3; TRBD2 matches 7 bases. The junction had 6 bases not matched to a gene; V was cut back by 2 bases and J by 10 bases. The V gene's germline CDR1 is SGHNT and CDR2 YENEEA. CDR3 length equals 13 residues. For the CDR3, the DNA is TGTGCCAGCAGCTTAACGACTAGCCCACCGCAGTATTTT. Encoded protein: CASSLTTSPPQYF. Together with reference TRBV11-3 and TRBJ2-3, the CDR3 gives the full variable domain: EAGVVQSPRYKIIEKKQPVAFWCNPISGHNTLYWYLQNLGQGPELLIRYENEEAVDDSQLPKDRFSAERLKGVDSTLKIQPAELGDSAVYLCASSLTTSPPQYFGPGTRLTVL.

In its sample, this clonotype was seen many times. This chain joins TRBV28 and TRBJ2-1, with 11 nucleotides matching TRBD2. CDR1 MDHEN and CDR2 SYDVKM come from the germline V gene. This CDR3 region has 15 residues. With V trimmed by 5 bases and J by 9 bases, 9 bases remained unmatched. The CDR3 loop is CASSPQLAGVTEQFF. CDR3 nucleotide sequence: TGTGCCAGCAGTCCCCAACTAGCGGGAGTGACTGAGCAGTTCTTC.

Ten or more counts support this clonotype. The rearrangement uses TRBV5-6 and TRBJ2-1, with TRBD2 identical over 7 bases. CDR3 length: 15 residues. Per the germline V gene, CDR1 is SGHDT and CDR2 is YYEEEE. With V trimmed by 1 base and J by 9 bases, 10 bases remained unmatched. The CDR3 region has the DNA TGTGCCAGCAGCTTGATTGCGGGAGTTGTCTCTGAGCAGTTCTTC. This codes for CASSLIAGVVSEQFF.